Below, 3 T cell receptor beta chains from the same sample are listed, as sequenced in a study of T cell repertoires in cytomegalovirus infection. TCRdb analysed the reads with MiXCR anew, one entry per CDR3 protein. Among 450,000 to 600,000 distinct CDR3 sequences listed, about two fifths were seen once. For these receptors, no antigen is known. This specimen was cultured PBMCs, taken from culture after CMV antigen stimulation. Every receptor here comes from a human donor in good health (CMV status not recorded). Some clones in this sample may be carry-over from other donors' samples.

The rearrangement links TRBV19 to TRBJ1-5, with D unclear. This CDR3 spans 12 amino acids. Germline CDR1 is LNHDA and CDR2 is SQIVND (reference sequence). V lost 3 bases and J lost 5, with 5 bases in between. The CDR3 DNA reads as TGTGCCAGTAGTATGCTACATCAGCCCCAGCATTTT. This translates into CASSMLHQPQHF.

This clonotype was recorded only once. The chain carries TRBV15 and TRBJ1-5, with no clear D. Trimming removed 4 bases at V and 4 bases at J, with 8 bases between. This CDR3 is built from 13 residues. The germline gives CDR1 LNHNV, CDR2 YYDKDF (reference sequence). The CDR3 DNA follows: TGTGCCACCAGCATCCACCTAAATCAGCCCCAGCATTTT. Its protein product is CATSIHLNQPQHF. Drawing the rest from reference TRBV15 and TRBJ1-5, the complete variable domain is DAMVIQNPRYQVTQFGKPVTLSCSQTLNHNVMYWYQQKSSQAPKLLFHYYDKDFNNEADTPDNFQSRRPNTSFCFLDIRSPGLGDTAMYLCATSIHLNQPQHFGDGTRLSIL.

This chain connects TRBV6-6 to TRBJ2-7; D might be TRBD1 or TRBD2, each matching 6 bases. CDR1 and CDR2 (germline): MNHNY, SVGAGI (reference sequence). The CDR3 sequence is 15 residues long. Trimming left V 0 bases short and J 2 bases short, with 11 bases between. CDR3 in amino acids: CASSYSRGATYEQYF. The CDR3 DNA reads TGTGCCAGCAGTTACTCGAGGGGGGCTACCTACGAGCAGTACTTC.